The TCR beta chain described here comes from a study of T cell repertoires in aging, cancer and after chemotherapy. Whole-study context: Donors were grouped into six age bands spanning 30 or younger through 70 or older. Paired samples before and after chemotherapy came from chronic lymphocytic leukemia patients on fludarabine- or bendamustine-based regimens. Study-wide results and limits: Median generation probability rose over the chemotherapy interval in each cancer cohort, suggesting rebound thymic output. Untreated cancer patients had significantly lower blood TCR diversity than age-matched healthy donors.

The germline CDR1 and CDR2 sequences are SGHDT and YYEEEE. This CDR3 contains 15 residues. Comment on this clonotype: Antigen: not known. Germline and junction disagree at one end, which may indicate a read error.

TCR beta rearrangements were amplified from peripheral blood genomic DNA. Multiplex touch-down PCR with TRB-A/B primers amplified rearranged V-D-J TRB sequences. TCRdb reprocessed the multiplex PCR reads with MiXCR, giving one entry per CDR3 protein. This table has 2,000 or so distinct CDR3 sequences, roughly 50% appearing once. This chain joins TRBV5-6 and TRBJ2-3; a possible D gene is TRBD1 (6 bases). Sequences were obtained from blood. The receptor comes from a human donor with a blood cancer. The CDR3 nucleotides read TGTGACAGCAGCCAGGGACAACCCTACACAGATACGCAGTATTTT. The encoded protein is CDSSQGQPYTDTQYF.